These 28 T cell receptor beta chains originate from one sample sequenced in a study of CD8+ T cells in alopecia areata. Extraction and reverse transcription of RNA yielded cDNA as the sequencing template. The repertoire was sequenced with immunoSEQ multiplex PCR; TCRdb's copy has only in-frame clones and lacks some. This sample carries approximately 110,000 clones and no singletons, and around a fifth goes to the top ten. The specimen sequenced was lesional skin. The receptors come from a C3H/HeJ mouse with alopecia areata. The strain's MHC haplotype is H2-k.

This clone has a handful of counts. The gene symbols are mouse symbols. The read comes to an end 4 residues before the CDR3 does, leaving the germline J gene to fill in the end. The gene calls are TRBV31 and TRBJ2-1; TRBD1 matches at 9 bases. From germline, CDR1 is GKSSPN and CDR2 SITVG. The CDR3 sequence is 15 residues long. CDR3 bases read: TGTGCCTGGAGCCCGGGGACAGGGAGGGGGGCT. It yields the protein CAWSPGTGRGA. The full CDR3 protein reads CAWSPGTGRGAEQFF.

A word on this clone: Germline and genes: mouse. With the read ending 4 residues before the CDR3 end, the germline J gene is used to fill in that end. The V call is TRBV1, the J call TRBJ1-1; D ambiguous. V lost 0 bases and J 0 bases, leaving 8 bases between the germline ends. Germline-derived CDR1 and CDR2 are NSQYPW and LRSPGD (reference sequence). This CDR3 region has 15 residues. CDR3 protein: CTCSADAGPNTEVFF. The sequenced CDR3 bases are TGCACCTGCAGTGCAGATGCAGGCCCAAACACA.

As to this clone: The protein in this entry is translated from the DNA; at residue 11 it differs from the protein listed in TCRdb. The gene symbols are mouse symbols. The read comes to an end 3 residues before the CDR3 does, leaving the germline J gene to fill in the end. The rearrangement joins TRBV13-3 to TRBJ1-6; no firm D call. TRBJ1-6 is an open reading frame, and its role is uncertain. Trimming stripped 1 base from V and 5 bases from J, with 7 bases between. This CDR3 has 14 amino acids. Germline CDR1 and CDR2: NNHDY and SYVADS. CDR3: CASSDYRNNSPLYF. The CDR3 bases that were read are TGTGCCAGCAGTGATTACAGAAATAATTCGCCC.

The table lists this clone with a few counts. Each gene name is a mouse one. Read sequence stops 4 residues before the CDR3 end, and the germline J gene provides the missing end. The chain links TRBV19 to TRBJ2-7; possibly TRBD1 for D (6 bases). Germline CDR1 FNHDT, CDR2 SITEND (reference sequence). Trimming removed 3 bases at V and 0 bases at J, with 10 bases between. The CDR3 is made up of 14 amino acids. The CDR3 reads CASSTTGSSYEQYF. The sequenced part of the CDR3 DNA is TGTGCCAGCAGTACTACAGGGAGCTCCTAT.

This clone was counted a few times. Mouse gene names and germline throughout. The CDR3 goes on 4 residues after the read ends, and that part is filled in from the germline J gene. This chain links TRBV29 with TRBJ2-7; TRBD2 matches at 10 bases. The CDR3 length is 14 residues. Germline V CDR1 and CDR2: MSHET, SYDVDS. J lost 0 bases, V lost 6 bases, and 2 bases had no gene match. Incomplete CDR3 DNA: TGTGCTAGCAGAGGACTGGGGGTCTCCTAT. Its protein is CASRGLGVSY. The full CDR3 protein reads CASRGLGVSYEQYF.

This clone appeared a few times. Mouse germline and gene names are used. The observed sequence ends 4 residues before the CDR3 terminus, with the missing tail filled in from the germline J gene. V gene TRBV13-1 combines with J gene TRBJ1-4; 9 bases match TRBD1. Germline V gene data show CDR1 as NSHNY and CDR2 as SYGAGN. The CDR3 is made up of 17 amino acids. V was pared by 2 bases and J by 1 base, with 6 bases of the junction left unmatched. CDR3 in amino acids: CASSEEGQGPSNERLFF. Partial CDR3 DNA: TGTGCCAGCAGTGAAGAGGGACAGGGCCCTTCCAACGAA. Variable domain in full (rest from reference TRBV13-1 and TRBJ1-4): EAAVTQSPRNKVTVTGGNVTLSCRQTNSHNYMYWYRQDTGHGLRLIHYSYGAGNLRIGDVPDGYKATRTTQEDFFLLLELASPSQTSLYFCASSEEGQGPSNERLFFGHGTKLSVL.

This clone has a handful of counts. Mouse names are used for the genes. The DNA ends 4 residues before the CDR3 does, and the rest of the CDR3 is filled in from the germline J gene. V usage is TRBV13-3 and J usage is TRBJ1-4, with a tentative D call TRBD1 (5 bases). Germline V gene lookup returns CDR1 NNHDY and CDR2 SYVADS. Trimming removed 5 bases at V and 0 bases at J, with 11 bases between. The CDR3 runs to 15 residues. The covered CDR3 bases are TGTGCCAGCAGAGACAGATCTGTTTCCAACGAA. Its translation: CASRDRSVSNE. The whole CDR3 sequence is CASRDRSVSNERLFF.

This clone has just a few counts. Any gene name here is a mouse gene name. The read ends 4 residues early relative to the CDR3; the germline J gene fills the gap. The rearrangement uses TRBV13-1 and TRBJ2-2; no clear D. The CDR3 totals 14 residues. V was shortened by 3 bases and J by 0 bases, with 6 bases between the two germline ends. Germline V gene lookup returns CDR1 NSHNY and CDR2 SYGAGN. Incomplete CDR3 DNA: TGTGCCAGCAGTGGACACTCAAACACCGGG. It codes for CASSGHSNTG. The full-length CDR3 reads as CASSGHSNTGQLYF.

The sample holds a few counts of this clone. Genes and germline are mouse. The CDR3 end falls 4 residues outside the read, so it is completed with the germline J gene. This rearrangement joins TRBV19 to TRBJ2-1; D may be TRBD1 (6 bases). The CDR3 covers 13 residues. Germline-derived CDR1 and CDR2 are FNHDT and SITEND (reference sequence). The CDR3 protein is CASSTGVGAEQFF. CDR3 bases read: TGTGCCAGCAGTACAGGGGTTGGCGCT.

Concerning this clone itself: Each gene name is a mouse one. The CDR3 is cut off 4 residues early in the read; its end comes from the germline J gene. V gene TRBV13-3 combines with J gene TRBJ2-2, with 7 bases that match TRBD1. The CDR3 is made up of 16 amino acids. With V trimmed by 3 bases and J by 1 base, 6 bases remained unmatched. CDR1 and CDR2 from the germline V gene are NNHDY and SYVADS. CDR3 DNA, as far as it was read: TGTGCCAGCAGTGTAGGGACAGCCTTAAACACCGGG. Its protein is CASSVGTALNTG. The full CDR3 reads CASSVGTALNTGQLYF.

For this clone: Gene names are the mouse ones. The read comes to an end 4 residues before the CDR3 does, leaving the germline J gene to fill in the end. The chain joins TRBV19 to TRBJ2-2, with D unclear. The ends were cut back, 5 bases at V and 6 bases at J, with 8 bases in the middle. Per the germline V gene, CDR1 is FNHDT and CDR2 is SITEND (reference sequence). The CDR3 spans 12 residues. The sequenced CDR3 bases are TGTGCCAGCAGCCCCGAGGCCGGG. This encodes CASSPEAG. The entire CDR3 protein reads CASSPEAGQLYF. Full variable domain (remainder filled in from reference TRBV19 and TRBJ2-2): GGIITQTPKFLIGQEGQKLTLKCQQNFNHDTMYWYRQDSGKGLRLIYYSITENDLQKGDLSEGYDASREKKSSFSLTVTSAQKNEMAVFLCASSPEAGQLYFGEGSKLTVL.

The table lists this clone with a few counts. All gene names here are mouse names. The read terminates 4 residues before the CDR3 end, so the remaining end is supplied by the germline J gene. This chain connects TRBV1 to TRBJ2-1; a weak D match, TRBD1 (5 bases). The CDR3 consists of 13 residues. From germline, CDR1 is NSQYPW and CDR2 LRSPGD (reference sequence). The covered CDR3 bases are TGCACCTGCAGTGAGGGCAGGGAGGCT. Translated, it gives CTCSEGREA. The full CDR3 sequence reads CTCSEGREAEQFF.

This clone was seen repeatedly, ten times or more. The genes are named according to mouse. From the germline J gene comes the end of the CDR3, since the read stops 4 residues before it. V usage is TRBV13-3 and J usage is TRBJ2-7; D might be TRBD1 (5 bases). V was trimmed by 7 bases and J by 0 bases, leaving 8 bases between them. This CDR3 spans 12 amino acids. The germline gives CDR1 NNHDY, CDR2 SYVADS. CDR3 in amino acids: CASGQGSYEQYF. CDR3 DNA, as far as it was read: TGTGCCAGCGGCCAGGGCTCCTAT.

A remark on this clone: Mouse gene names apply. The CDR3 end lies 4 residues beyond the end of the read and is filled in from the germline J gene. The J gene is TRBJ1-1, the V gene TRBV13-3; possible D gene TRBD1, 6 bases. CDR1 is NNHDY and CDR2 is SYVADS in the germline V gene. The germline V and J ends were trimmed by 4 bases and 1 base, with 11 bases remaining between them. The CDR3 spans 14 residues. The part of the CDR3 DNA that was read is TGTGCCAGCAGTACAGGGATAAGGAACACA. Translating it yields CASSTGIRNT. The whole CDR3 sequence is CASSTGIRNTEVFF.

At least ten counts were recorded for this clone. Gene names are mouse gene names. CDR3: CASSDLGQGADEQYF. CDR3 DNA (partial): TGTGCCAGCAGTGATCTGGGACAGGGGGCTGAT. V and J are TRBV13-3 and TRBJ2-7; 12 bases are shared with TRBD1. The read ends 4 residues shy of where the CDR3 ends; the end is completed using the germline J gene. The CDR3 is 15 residues long. Germline V gene sequence: CDR1 NNHDY, CDR2 SYVADS.

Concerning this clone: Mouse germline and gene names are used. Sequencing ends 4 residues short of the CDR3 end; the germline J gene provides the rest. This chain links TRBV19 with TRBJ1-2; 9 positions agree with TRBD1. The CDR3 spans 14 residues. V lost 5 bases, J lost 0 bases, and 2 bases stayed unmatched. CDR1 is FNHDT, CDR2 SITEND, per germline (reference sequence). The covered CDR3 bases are TGTGCCAGCAGCGGGACAGGGTCAAACTCC. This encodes CASSGTGSNS. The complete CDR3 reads CASSGTGSNSDYTF. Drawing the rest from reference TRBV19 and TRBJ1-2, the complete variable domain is GGIITQTPKFLIGQEGQKLTLKCQQNFNHDTMYWYRQDSGKGLRLIYYSITENDLQKGDLSEGYDASREKKSSFSLTVTSAQKNEMAVFLCASSGTGSNSDYTFGSGTRLLVI.

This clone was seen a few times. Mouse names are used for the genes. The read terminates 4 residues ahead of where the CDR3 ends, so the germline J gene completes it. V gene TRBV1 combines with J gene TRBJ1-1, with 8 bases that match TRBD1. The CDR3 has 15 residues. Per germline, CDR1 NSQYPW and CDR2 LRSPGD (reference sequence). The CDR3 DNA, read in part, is TGCACCTGCAGTGCAGATCCGGGACAGGAGGGA. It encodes CTCSADPGQEG. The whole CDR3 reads CTCSADPGQEGEVFF.

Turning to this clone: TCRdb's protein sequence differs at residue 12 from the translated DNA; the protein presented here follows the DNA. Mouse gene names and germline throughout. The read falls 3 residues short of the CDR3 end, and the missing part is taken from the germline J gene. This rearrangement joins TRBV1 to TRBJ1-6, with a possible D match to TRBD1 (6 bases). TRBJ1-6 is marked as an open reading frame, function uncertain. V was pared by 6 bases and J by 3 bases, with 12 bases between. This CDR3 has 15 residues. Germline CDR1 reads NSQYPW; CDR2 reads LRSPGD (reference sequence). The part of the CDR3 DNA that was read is TGCACCTGCAGCGCCGGGACAAACTATAATTCGCCC. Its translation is CTCSAGTNYNSP. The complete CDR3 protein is CTCSAGTNYNSPLYF.

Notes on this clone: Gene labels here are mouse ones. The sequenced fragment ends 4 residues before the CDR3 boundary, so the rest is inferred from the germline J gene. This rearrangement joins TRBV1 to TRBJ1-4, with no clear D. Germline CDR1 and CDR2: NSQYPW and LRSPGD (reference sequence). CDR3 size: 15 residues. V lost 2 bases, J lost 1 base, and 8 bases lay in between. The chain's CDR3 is CTCSAQQPSNERLFF. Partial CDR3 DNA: TGCACCTGCAGTGCACAACAGCCTTCCAACGAA.

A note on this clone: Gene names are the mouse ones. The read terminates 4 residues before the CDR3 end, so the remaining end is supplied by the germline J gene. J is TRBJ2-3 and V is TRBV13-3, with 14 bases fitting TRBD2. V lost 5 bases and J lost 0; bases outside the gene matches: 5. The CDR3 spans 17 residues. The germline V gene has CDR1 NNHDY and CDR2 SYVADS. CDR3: CASSRDWGGASAETLYF. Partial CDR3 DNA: TGTGCCAGCAGCCGGGACTGGGGGGGCGCGAGTGCAGAA.

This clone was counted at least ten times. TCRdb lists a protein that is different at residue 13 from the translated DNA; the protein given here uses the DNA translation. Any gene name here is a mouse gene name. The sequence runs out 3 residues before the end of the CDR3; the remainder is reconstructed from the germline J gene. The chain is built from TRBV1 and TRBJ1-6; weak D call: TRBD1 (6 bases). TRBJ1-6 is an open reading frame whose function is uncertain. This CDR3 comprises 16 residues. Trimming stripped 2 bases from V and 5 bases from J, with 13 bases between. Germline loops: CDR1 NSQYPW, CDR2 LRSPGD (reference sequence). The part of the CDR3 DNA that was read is TGCACCTGCAGTGCACAGGACAGAGAAAATAATTCGCCC. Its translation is CTCSAQDRENNSP. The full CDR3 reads CTCSAQDRENNSPLYF.

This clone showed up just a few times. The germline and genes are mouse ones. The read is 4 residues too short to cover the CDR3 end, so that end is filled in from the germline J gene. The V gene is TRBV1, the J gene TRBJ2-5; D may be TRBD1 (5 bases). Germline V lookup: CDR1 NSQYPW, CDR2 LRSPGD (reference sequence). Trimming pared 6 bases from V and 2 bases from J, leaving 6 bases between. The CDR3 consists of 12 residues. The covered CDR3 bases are TGCACCTGCAGGAGGGGCCAAGAC. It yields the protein CTCRRGQD. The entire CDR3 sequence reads CTCRRGQDTQYF.

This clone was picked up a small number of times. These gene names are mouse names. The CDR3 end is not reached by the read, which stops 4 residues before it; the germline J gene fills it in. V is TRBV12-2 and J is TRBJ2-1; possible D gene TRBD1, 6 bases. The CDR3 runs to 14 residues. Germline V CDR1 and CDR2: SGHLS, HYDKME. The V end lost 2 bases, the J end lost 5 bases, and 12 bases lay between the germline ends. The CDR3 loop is CASSPTGTNAEQFF. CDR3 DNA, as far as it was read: TGTGCCAGCTCTCCAACCGGGACAAATGCT. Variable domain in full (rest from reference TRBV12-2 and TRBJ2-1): NSGVVQSPRYIIKGKGERSILKCIPISGHLSVAWYQQTQGQELKFFIQHYDKMERDKGNLPSRFSVQQFDDYHSEMNMSALELEDSAVYFCASSPTGTNAEQFFGPGTRLTVL.

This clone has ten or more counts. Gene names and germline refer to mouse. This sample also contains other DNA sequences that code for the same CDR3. CDR3 bases read: TGTGCCAGCACGACAGGGGGGAGTGCAGAA. Its translation: CASTTGGSAE. The whole CDR3 sequence is CASTTGGSAETLYF. The V and J genes are TRBV13-3 and TRBJ2-3; 9 nucleotides align to TRBD1. Read data end 4 residues before the CDR3 end; the end is taken from the germline J gene. V lost 6 bases, J lost 0 bases, and 2 bases stayed unmatched. Germline lookup yields CDR1 NNHDY and CDR2 SYVADS. The CDR3 length is 14 residues.

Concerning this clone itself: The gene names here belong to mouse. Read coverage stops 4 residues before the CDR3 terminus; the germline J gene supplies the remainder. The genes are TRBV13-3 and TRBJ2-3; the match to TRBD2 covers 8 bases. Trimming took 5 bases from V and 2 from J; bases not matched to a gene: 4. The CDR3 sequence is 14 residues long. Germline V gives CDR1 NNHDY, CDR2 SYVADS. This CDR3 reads CASRRGGAAETLYF. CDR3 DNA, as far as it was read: TGTGCCAGCAGGCGGGGGGGGGCTGCAGAA.

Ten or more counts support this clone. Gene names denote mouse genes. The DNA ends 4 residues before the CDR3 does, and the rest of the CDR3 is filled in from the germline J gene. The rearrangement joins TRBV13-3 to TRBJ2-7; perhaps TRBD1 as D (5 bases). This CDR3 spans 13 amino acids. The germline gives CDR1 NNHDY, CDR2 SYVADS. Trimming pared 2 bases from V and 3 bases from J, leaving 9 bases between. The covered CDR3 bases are TGTGCCAGCAGTGAGGGAAGGGGCTAT. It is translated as CASSEGRGY. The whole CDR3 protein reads CASSEGRGYEQYF.

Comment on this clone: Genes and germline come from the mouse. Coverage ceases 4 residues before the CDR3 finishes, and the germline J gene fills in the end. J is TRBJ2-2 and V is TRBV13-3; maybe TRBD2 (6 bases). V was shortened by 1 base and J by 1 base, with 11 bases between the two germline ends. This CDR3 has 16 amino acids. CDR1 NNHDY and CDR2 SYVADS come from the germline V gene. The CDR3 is CASSDSGARNTGQLYF. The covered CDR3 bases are TGTGCCAGCAGTGATTCTGGGGCAAGAAACACCGGG.

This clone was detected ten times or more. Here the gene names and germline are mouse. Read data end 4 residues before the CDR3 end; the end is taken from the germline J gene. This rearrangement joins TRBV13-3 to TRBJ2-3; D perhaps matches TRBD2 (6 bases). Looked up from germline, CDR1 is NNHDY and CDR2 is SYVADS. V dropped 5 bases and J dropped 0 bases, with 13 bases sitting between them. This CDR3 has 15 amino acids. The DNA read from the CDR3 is TGTGCCAGCAGCCCCCTGGGGTCTAGTGCAGAA. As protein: CASSPLGSSAE. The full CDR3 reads CASSPLGSSAETLYF.